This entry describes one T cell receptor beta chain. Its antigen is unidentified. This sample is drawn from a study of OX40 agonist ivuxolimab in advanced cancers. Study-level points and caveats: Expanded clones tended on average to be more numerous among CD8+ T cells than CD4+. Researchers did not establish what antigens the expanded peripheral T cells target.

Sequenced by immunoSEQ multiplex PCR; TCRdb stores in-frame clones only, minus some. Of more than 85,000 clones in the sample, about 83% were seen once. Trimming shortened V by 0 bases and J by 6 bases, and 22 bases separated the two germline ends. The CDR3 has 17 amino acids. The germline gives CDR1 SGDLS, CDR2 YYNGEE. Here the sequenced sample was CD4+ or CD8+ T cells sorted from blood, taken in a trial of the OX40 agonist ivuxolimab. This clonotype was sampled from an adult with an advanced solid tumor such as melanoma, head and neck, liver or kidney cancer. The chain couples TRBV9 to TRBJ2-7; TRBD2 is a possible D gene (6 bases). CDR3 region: CASSVGSGRDGRGEQYF. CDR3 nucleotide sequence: TGTGCCAGCAGCGTAGGTAGTGGGCGGGACGGGAGAGGCGAGCAGTACTTC. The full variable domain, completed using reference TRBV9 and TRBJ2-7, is DSGVTQTPKHLITATGQRVTLRCSPRSGDLSVYWYQQSLDQGLQFLIQYYNGEERAKGNILERFSAQQFPDLHSELNLSSLELGDSALYFCASSVGSGRDGRGEQYFGPGTRLTVT.